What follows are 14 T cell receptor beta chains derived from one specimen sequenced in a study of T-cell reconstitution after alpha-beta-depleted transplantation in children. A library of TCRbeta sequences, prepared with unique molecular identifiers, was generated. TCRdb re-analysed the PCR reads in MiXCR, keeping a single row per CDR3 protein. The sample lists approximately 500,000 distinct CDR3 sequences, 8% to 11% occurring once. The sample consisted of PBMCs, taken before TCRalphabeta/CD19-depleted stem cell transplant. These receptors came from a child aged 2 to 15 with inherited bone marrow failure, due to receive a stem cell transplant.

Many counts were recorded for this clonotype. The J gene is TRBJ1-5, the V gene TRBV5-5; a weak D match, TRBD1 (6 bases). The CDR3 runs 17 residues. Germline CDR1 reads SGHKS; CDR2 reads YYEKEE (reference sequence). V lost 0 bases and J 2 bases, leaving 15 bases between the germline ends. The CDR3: CASSLAARGAGNQPQHF. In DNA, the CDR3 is TGTGCCAGCAGCTTGGCCGCTAGGGGGGCGGGCAATCAGCCCCAGCATTTT.

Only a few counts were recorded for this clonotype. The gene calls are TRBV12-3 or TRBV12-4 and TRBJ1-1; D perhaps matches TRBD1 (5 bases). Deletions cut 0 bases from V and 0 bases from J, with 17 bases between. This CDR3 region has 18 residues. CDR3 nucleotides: TGTGCCAGCAGTTTAGCGGGCGGGGCGTACTCCATGAACACTGAAGCTTTCTTT. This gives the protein CASSLAGGAYSMNTEAFF.

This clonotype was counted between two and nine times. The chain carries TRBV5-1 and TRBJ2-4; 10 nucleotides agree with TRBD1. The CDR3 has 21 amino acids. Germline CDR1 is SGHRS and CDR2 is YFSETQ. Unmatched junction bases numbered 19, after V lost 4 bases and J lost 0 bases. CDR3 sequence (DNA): TGCGCCAGCAGCCCGGGACAGGGGTTGCTAGCGGGCTCACTAGCCAAAAACATTCAGTACTTC. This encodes CASSPGQGLLAGSLAKNIQYF.

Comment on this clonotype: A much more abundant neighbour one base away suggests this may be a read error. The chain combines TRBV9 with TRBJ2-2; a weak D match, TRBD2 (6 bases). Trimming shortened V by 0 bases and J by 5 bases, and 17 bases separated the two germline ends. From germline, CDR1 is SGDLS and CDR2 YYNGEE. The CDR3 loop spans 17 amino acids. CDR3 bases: TGTGCCAGCAGCGTAGCATCGGGAGTCATTGGAACCGGGGAGCTGTTTTTT. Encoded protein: CASSVASGVIGTGELFF.

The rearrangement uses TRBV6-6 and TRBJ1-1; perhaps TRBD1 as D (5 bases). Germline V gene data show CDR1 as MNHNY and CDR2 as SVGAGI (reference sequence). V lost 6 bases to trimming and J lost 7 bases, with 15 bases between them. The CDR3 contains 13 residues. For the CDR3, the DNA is TGTGCCAGCAGCGGGACGGTCCGTGTTGAAGCTTTCTTT. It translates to CASSGTVRVEAFF.

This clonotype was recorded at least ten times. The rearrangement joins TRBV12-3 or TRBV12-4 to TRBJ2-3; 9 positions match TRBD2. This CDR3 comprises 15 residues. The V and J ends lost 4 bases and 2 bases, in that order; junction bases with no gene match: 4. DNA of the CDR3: TGTGCCAGCAGTTACGCGGGAGGGTACACAGATACGCAGTATTTT. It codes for CASSYAGGYTDTQYF.

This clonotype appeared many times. The DNA of the CDR3 is TGTGCCAGCAGTCAGGAGGGCCGGCTAGGTGGTTCGTACGAGCAGTACTTC. Residues: CASSQEGRLGGSYEQYF. This chain joins TRBV27 and TRBJ2-7; tentatively, D is TRBD2 (6 bases). The ends were cut back, 5 bases at V and 4 bases at J, with 24 bases in the middle. The CDR3 runs 17 residues. The germline V gene has CDR1 MNHEY and CDR2 SMNVEV (reference sequence).

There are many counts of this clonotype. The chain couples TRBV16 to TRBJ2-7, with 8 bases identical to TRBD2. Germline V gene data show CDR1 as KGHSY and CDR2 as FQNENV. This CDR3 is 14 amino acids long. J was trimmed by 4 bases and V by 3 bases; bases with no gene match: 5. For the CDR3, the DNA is TGTGCCAGCAGCCAGGGGACTAGGGGATACGAGCAGTACTTC. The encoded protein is CASSQGTRGYEQYF.

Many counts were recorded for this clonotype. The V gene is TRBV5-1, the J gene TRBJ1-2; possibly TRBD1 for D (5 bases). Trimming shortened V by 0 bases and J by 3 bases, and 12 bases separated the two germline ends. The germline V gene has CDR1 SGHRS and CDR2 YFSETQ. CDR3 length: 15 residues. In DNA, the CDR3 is TGCGCCAGCAGCTTGGACCCCGGGGCCTACTATGGCTACACCTTC. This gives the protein CASSLDPGAYYGYTF.

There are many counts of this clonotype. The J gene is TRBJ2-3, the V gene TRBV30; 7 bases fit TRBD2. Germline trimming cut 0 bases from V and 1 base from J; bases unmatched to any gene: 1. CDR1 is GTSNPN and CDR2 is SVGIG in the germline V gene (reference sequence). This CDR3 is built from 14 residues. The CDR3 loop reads CAWSVAGGTDTQYF. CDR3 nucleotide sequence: TGTGCCTGGAGTGTGGCGGGAGGCACAGATACGCAGTATTTT.

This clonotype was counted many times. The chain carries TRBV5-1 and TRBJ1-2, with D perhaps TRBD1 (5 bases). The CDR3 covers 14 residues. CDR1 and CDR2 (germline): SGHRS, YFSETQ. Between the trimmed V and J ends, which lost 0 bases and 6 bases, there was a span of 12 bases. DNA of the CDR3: TGCGCCAGCAGCTTGGCCTCGGGGGATCATGGCTACACCTTC. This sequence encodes CASSLASGDHGYTF.

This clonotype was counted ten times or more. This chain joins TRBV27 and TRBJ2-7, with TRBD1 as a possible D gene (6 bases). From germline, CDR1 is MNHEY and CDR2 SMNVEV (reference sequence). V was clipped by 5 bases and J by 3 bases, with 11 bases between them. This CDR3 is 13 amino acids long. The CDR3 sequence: CASSRGRGYEQYF. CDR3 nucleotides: TGTGCCAGCAGTAGGGGCAGGGGCTACGAGCAGTACTTC.

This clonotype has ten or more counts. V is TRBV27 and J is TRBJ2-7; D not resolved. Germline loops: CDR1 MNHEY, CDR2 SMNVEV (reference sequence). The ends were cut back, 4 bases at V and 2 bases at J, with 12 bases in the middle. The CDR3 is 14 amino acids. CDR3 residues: CASSSGSSPYEQYF. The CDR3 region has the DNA TGTGCCAGCAGTTCGGGCAGCAGCCCCTACGAGCAGTACTTC.

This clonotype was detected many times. CDR3 sequence: CASSQEFYRGTGELFF. CDR3 DNA sequence: TGCGCCAGCAGCCAAGAGTTTTACAGGGGCACCGGGGAGCTGTTTTTT. J is TRBJ2-2 and V is TRBV4-3, with 7 nucleotides matching TRBD1. The junction had 5 bases not matched to a gene; V was cut back by 0 bases and J by 4 bases. This CDR3 is built from 16 residues. The V gene's germline CDR1 is LGHNA and CDR2 YSLEER.